The clone carrying this TCR beta chain was picked up one time. Its antigen is still unknown. The data originate from a study of T cell responses to AZD1222 COVID-19 vaccine. Findings of the study overall: Seropositive at baseline were only six or seven AZD1222 recipients.

Sequenced by immunoSEQ multiplex PCR; TCRdb stores in-frame clones only, minus some. Here the sample spans over 100,000 clones, approximately 90% being singletons. This CDR3 is 15 amino acids long. Germline CDR1 is LNHDA and CDR2 is SQIVND (reference sequence). With 6 bases clipped from V and 5 bases from J, the junction kept 8 bases outside the gene matches. The source is an adult in good health. The chain has TRBV19 and TRBJ1-4; 8 nucleotides match TRBD1. This sample comprised peripheral blood, obtained on day 0 of AZD1222 vaccination. Written as DNA, the CDR3 is TGTGCCAGTAGAAGAAGGGGGGACAGGAATGAAAAACTGTTTTTT. It encodes CASRRRGDRNEKLFF.